This T cell receptor (beta chain) is drawn from a study of shared clonotypes between healthy human individuals. On the study more broadly: CD4 naive and memory got three plates each, CD8 naive two, CD8 memory one.

Every one of the donors was a Caucasian adult that lived in Nashville, Tennessee. As for this clone: This same CDR3 is encoded by further DNA sequences in the sample.

The germline CDR1 and CDR2 sequences are SQVTM and ANQGSEA. The CDR3 extends over 13 amino acids. V lost 2 bases to trimming and J lost 1 base, with 6 bases between them. The method was immunoSEQ multiplex PCR; TCRdb's version includes in-frame clones alone and lacks a portion of them. The sample yields roughly 2.4 million clones, under 97% seen once. The sequence was obtained from a man between 18 and 35 years old in good health. The sequencing sample was made of naive CD4+ T cells sorted from blood. The sample's subset: CD45RA+ positively selected. The chain has TRBV29-1 and TRBJ1-5; no clear D. The DNA of the CDR3 is TGCAGCGTTGAAACAGAAAGCAATCAGCCCCAGCATTTT. It specifies CSVETESNQPQHF.